This TCR beta chain was profiled in a study of T cells in Graves' hyperthyroidism and ophthalmopathy (dated by TCRdb to about 2019). With regard to the full study: Peripheral blood samples were taken at the time of initial diagnosis, prior to any treatment. A discovery cohort of about 96 patients, 43 with Graves' ophthalmopathy and more than 55 with stable Graves' hyperthyroidism, was used to find distinguishing TCR V-J signatures. An independent validation cohort of under 20 hyperthyroidism patients and 17 patients who later progressed to ophthalmopathy tested prospective prediction of ophthalmopathy. The approximately 100 discovery patients were randomly divided into training and test sets at a 7:3 ratio. In addition, the study compared T-cell repertoires in thyroid tissue and in blood from about 6 Graves' hyperthyroidism patients. Once sampling was done, hyperthyroidism patients were given methimazole at a starting dose of 30 mg daily, whereas ophthalmopathy patients were given high-dose intravenous methylprednisolone. The paper reports TCR Vbeta CDR3 sequencing of fewer than 150 peripheral blood samples: some 41 ophthalmopathy, under 85 hyperthyroidism and approximately 17 progressor patients.

Paper-wide results and their limitations: Most expanded thyroid clonotypes (frequency above 0.001) were also found in blood, which suggests that blood repertoires may mirror thyroid immune responses. No statistical method was used to fix the sample size in advance, and group allocation was not hidden from the investigators. In validation, the model predicted progression to ophthalmopathy with over 60% sensitivity and over 72% specificity, a median of approximately 6.5 months before onset. In cross-validation, a model built on a 13 V-J signature told ophthalmopathy apart from stable hyperthyroidism with 85% to 90% sensitivity and around 83% specificity, and in testing the same model reached 80%/75%.

Stable Graves' hyperthyroidism was defined as no progression to ophthalmopathy during 18 months of follow-up. Hyperthyroidism patients were aged 18 to 65 years and newly diagnosed, with disease duration of less than 2 months. Any patient with an uncontrolled infection, another autoimmune disease, pregnancy or lactation was excluded. Diagnoses relied on clinical symptoms, serum thyroxine and TRAb, thyroid ultrasound and orbital computed tomography. PBMCs were separated from 7.5 to 10 ml of fresh peripheral blood using Ficoll-Paque density gradient centrifugation. Total RNA was extracted with Trizol reagent, and quality was checked on an Agilent 2100 Bioanalyzer. The germline V gene (reference sequence) gives CDR1 as LNHDA and CDR2 as SQIVND. V and J lose 8 bases and 5 bases, and a span of 13 bases separates them. The CDR3 contains 13 residues, cysteine and phenylalanine counted. Of the read, only the CDR3 DNA is kept; its 39 bases are in frame from base 1.

The TCR beta CDR3 regions were amplified from the RNA transcripts. The TCR CDR3 was subjected to a first round of RT-PCR using the HTBI primer set and the Qiagen OneStep RT-PCR kit. The libraries were constructed in a second round of multiplex PCR and then size-selected and purified. Sequencing of the libraries was done on an Illumina HiSeq2000 using paired-end 100 bp reads. As for the original processing: SOAPnuke was used to process the raw data, with reads discarded if the reads contained adapters or uncalled bases, had a mean Phred below 15, or lacked an exact constant-primer or identifier match. COPE v1.2.5 was used to merge the high-quality paired reads, and each unique nucleotide sequence was defined as a clonotype. MiTCR v1.1 was used to align clonotypes to the IMGT TRBV, TRBD and TRBJ reference segments. The analysis included only V-J combinations with a frequency above 0.0001, which together covered approximately 99% of the repertoires. The TCS score was defined as F50 (clonal expansion) divided by E x V (chaos), with BLOSUM62-based TCRdist calculated between CDR3 peptides within each V-J. Welch's t-statistics and random forest reduced fewer than 600 V-J features to under 15, which were used in a naive Bayes classifier (R e1071). TCRdb trimmed public reads at Q25 via fastp, called clones via MiXCR and kept in-frame beta chains. Identical CDR3 proteins give one entry, which carries the most common genes and DNA. TCRdb, rather than the study authors, made the V and J calls. The sample has 300,000 or so distinct CDR3 sequences on record, roughly 18% of them singletons. The ten largest clones add up to less than 65% of the sample.

Comment on this clonotype: The antigen it recognizes is unknown. No quality values exist for individual bases; no much larger clone is one base distant.

The sequence is built from TRBV19 and TRBJ1-5, with no confident D gene call. This TCR was recovered from a woman in her forties or fifties with Graves' hyperthyroidism. Specimen: blood. The DNA sequence follows: TGTGCCAGTGCCCCTTCGTTTGATCAGCCCCAGCATTTT. Translation gives CASAPSFDQPQHF.